The rows below give T cell receptor beta chains drawn from one sample of a study of patients and donors after allogeneic stem cell transplantation. TCRdb called the RT-PCR reads again in MiXCR, with one record for every CDR3 protein. The sample consists of a few hundred thousand distinct CDR3 sequences, 38% of them appearing once. Sequencing was carried out using blood, either unsorted or a sorted T cell fraction (not recorded which). The receptors were sampled from a human donor who was either an allogeneic HSCT recipient or a stem cell or donor lymphocyte infusion donor (not recorded which). It is not recorded whose cells these are; they may come from a transplant donor. Each CDR3 is given with its conserved first and last residue. Fields, in order: D gene, J gene, clone size, V gene, CDR3 protein, CDR3 DNA. A D gene is named only where the DNA matches it firmly. Clone size, where shown, is once, few, many, or a class for clones that have expanded.

D: TRBD1; J: TRBJ2-7; size: NA; V: TRBV6-5; CDR3: CASSSKRTGGEQYF; DNA: TGTGCCAGCAGTTCTAAAAGGACAGGGGGCGAGCAGTACTTC
D: NA; J: TRBJ1-5; size: NA; V: TRBV6-5; CDR3: CASSPFSYSNQPQHF; DNA: TGTGCCAGCAGTCCTTTTTCGTATAGCAATCAGCCCCAGCATTTT
D: TRBD1; J: TRBJ1-1; size: few; V: TRBV12-3/TRBV12-4; CDR3: CASSLRTGLNTEAFF; DNA: TGTGCCAGCAGCTTAAGGACAGGACTGAACACTGAAGCTTTCTTT
D: TRBD1; J: TRBJ2-2; size: once; V: TRBV28; CDR3: CASSGIQGANTGELFF; DNA: TGTGCCAGCAGTGGGATCCAGGGGGCAAACACCGGGGAGCTGTTTTTT
D: NA; J: TRBJ1-2; size: NA; V: TRBV7-9; CDR3: CASSLAAAGYTF; DNA: TGTGCCAGCAGCTTAGCGGCCGCGGGCTACACCTTC
D: TRBD1; J: TRBJ1-4; size: NA; V: TRBV20-1; CDR3: CSARGTGSNEKLFF; DNA: TGCAGTGCTAGGGGGACAGGATCGAATGAAAAACTGTTTTTT
D: TRBD1; J: TRBJ1-1; size: NA; V: TRBV30; CDR3: CAWSGGQGAWTEAFF; DNA: TGTGCCTGGAGTGGGGGCCAGGGGGCTTGGACTGAAGCTTTCTTT
D: NA; J: TRBJ2-5; size: NA; V: TRBV28; CDR3: CASSSQRETQYF; DNA: TGTGCCAGCAGCTCCCAGAGGGAGACCCAGTACTTC
D: NA; J: TRBJ1-1; size: NA; V: TRBV3-1; CDR3: CASSQDRSRAFF; DNA: TGTGCCAGCAGCCAAGACAGGTCGAGGGCTTTCTTT
D: NA; J: TRBJ1-4; size: few; V: TRBV15; CDR3: CATSREAGRESEKLFF; DNA: TGTGCCACCAGCAGAGAGGCGGGCAGGGAAAGTGAAAAACTGTTTTTT
D: NA; J: TRBJ2-2; size: NA; V: TRBV6-2/TRBV6-3; CDR3: CASSPHDGGGYWSGELFF; DNA: TGTGCCAGCAGTCCTCATGATGGCGGGGGCTATTGGTCCGGGGAGCTGTTTTTT
D: NA; J: TRBJ2-6; size: NA; V: TRBV11-2; CDR3: CASRSLGGATGANVLTF; DNA: TGTGCCAGCAGATCCTTAGGCGGGGCTACTGGGGCCAACGTCCTGACTTTC